The 7 T cell receptor beta chains presented below share a single source sample, sequenced in a study of early T cells in non-severe SARS-CoV-2 infection. From the 5' RACE reads, TCRdb called clonotypes with MiXCR, one entry per CDR3 protein. The sample records 60,000 or so distinct CDR3 sequences, 8% to 9% being singletons. What was sequenced was whole blood. The origin of the receptors is an adult who was a healthcare worker with PCR-confirmed SARS-CoV-2 infection or an uninfected control (not recorded which).

This clonotype showed up just a few times. The chain recombines TRBV21-1 with TRBJ2-6; TRBD1 is the table's D call and was not checked against the DNA. TRBV21-1 is shown as a pseudogene. This CDR3 has 18 residues. The CDR3 sequence: CASSKGRDPTTGANVLTF. For the CDR3, the DNA is TGTGCCAGCAGCAAAGGCCGGGACCCTACCACTGGGGCCAACGTCCTGACTTTC.

The chain is built from TRBV28 and TRBJ1-6; D is unclear. The CDR3 runs to 11 residues. Germline values: CDR1 MDHEN, CDR2 SYDVKM. Deletions cut 8 bases from V and 13 bases from J, with 12 bases between. The CDR3: CASRGTPPLHF. In DNA form, the CDR3 reads TGTGCCAGCCGAGGAACGCCGCCCCTCCACTTT.

V and J are TRBV30 and TRBJ2-2, with 8 nucleotides matching TRBD2. With 3 bases clipped from V and 6 bases from J, the junction kept 15 bases outside the gene matches. The germline gives CDR1 GTSNPN, CDR2 SVGIG (reference sequence). CDR3 length: 17 residues. CDR3 in amino acids: CAWRRPSAGGLAGELFF. CDR3 bases: TGTGCCTGGAGGAGGCCCAGTGCGGGAGGCCTCGCCGGGGAGCTGTTTTTT.

The chain links TRBV7-2 to TRBJ2-1, with 9 bases identical to TRBD1. The germline gives CDR1 SGHTA, CDR2 FQGNSA. V was clipped by 1 base and J by 4 bases; unmatched bases: 5. This CDR3 comprises 16 residues. DNA for the CDR3: TGTGCCAGCAGCTTAGTGGGGACAGGGTCTTACAATGAGCAGTTCTTC. As protein: CASSLVGTGSYNEQFF.

This clonotype counts as medium-sized (0.01 to 0.1%). The chain employs TRBV7-9 and TRBJ1-1, with 9 bases fitting TRBD1. V was clipped by 3 bases and J by 8 bases; unmatched bases: 7. The CDR3 totals 14 residues. CDR1 and CDR2 (germline): SEHNR, FQNEAQ (reference sequence). The chain's CDR3 is CASSFTGGSTEAFF. CDR3 bases: TGTGCCAGCAGCTTTACAGGGGGCAGTACCGAAGCTTTCTTT.

The J gene is TRBJ2-5, the V gene TRBV7-8, with 7 bases identical to TRBD2. The CDR3 consists of 15 residues. Germline CDR1 reads SGHVS; CDR2 reads FQNEAQ. Losses at the gene ends were 1 base for V and 4 bases for J; bases not matched to a gene: 6. CDR3 coding DNA: TGTGCCAGCAGCTTAGGCGCGGCTAGCGGAGAGACCCAGTACTTC. It encodes CASSLGAASGETQYF.

This clonotype has only a few counts. V and J are TRBV3-1 and TRBJ1-5; possible D gene TRBD1, 5 bases. V shed 1 base and J shed 5 bases, with 9 bases lying between them. This CDR3 is 14 amino acids long. The germline V gene has CDR1 LGHDT and CDR2 YNNKEL (reference sequence). The CDR3 here is CASSQGGMDQPQHF. The CDR3 coding sequence is TGTGCCAGCAGCCAAGGGGGCATGGATCAGCCCCAGCATTTT.